The rows below give T cell receptor beta chains drawn from one sample of a study of blood T cell repertoires in COVID-19. Assay used: immunoSEQ multiplex PCR; TCRdb lists only in-frame clones, some missing. The profile covers 93,000 or so clones, with roughly 87% appearing a single time and 5% to 7.5% taken by the ten largest. Sequencing was done on a sample of peripheral blood. These TCRs come from a human donor in a cohort sampled during active COVID-19. Each CDR3 is given with its conserved first and last residue. The D gene is left open where the match is weak. Clone sizes are given selectively: once, few, many, or a class where the clone is expanded.

abundance,d_gene,v_gene,len,j_gene,CDR3nt,CDR3aa
NA,TRBD1,TRBV7-9,17,TRBJ2-1,TGTGCCAGCAGCTTTCTTGGGACAGATAGCTCCTACAATGAGCAGTTCTTC,CASSFLGTDSSYNEQFF
NA,NA,TRBV11-2,13,TRBJ2-7,TGTGCCAGCAGCTTAGCCTTCTCCTACGAGCAGTACTTC,CASSLAFSYEQYF
NA,NA,TRBV11-2,13,TRBJ1-2,TGTGCCAGCAGCCCGGACAGCCTCTATGGCTACACCTTC,CASSPDSLYGYTF
NA,TRBD2,TRBV5-1,14,TRBJ2-5,TGCGCCAGCAGCTTGTTTAGCGGGGAGGAGACCCAGTACTTC,CASSLFSGEETQYF
NA,NA,TRBV6-6,14,TRBJ2-1,TGTGCCAGCAGTGGAGAGGAGTTTTACAATGAGCAGTTCTTC,CASSGEEFYNEQFF
NA,TRBD2,TRBV28,15,TRBJ2-1,TGTGCCAGCAGTAGCGGGGGGGCTTTTTGGTATGAGCAGTTCTTC,CASSSGGAFWYEQFF
once,NA,TRBV30,13,TRBJ1-2,TGTGCCTGGATCCGGACAGCGAACTATGGCTACACCTTC,CAWIRTANYGYTF
NA,NA,TRBV7-9,17,TRBJ2-1,TGTGCCAGCAGCTTAGAACGTTTGGACTCCCGTGGGCATGAGCAGTTCTTC,CASSLERLDSRGHEQFF
NA,NA,TRBV18,13,TRBJ1-3,TGTGCCAGCTCACGGGAGACTGGAAACACCATATATTTT,CASSRETGNTIYF
NA,NA,TRBV29-1,12,TRBJ2-7,TGCAGCGTCGAGAGTTCCTCCTACGAGCAGTACTTC,CSVESSSYEQYF
NA,NA,TRBV9,15,TRBJ1-2,TGTGCCAGCAGCGTAGCTGGAGGGGAGGACTATGGCTACACCTTC,CASSVAGGEDYGYTF
NA,TRBD1,TRBV13,15,TRBJ2-7,TGTGCCAGCAGCTTAGGAGACAGACAGGGGCACGAGCAGTACTTC,CASSLGDRQGHEQYF
NA,NA,TRBV25-1,13,TRBJ2-2,TGTGCCAGCAGTGAACAGAACACCGGGGAGCTGTTTTTT,CASSEQNTGELFF
NA,NA,TRBV5-1,15,TRBJ2-1,TGCGCCAGCAGCTTGGACTTACCCATTGGCAATGAGCAGTTCTTC,CASSLDLPIGNEQFF
NA,NA,TRBV4-1,14,TRBJ1-3,TGCGCCAGCAGCCAAGCAGGGGCTGGAAACACCATATATTTT,CASSQAGAGNTIYF
NA,TRBD1,TRBV5-4,14,TRBJ1-1,TGTGCCAGCAGCGCACGGACAGGGAACACTGAAGCTTTCTTT,CASSARTGNTEAFF
few,TRBD2,TRBV5-5,16,TRBJ2-1,TGTGCCAGCAGCTTTGGGCTAGCGGGAGTTATAAATGAGCAGTTCTTC,CASSFGLAGVINEQFF
NA,NA,TRBV10-1,14,TRBJ1-1,TGCGCCAACCTCAAGACAGGTGCCTCGGGGATGGCTTTCTTT,CANLKTGASGMAFF
NA,TRBD1,TRBV5-1,17,TRBJ2-2,TGCGCCAGCAGCTATTTTACCGGGACAGGGGGTACCGGGGAGCTGTTTTTT,CASSYFTGTGGTGELFF
few,NA,TRBV6-1,14,TRBJ2-7,TGTGCCAGCAGTGAAGAGAGAGCTGTCTACGAGCAGTACTTC,CASSEERAVYEQYF
NA,NA,TRBV7-3,16,TRBJ1-1,TGTGCCAGCAGCTCCCATTCCACAGAAGTGAACACTGAAGCTTTCTTT,CASSSHSTEVNTEAFF
NA,NA,TRBV27,13,TRBJ1-6,TGTGCCAGCAGGGGGACTAATAATTCACCCCTCCACTTT,CASRGTNNSPLHF
few,NA,TRBV7-2,12,TRBJ2-7,TGTGCCAGCAGCTTAGCGGGGGGAAAGCAGTACTTC,CASSLAGGKQYF
NA,NA,TRBV12-3/TRBV12-4,12,TRBJ2-2,TGTGCCAGCAGTATCATTGAGGGGGAGCTGTTTTTT,CASSIIEGELFF
few,TRBD2,TRBV6-5,13,TRBJ2-5,TGTGCCAGCGGCAGAACTAGCGAAGAGACCCAGTACTTC,CASGRTSEETQYF
once,NA,TRBV10-2,13,TRBJ1-4,TGCGCCAGCAGTGAGATAGGAGGAGAAAAACTGTTTTTT,CASSEIGGEKLFF
NA,TRBD1,TRBV3-1/TRBV3-2,15,TRBJ1-1,TGTGCCAGCAGCCATCCTGGACAGGCCAACACTGAAGCTTTCTTT,CASSHPGQANTEAFF
few,NA,TRBV3-1/TRBV3-2,14,TRBJ2-5,TGTGCCAGCAGCCTGACGACAGGACAAGAGACCCAGTACTTC,CASSLTTGQETQYF
few,NA,TRBV15,14,TRBJ2-1,TGTGCCACCAGCAGATATAGCCTTTACAATGAGCAGTTCTTC,CATSRYSLYNEQFF
NA,NA,TRBV3-1/TRBV3-2,16,TRBJ2-2,TGTGCCAGCAGCAGGAAAGGGGGTGCGAACACCGGGGAGCTGTTTTTT,CASSRKGGANTGELFF
once,NA,TRBV10-3,12,TRBJ2-7,TGTGCCATCGGATCACCGGGCTACGAGCAGTACTTC,CAIGSPGYEQYF
few,TRBD1,TRBV5-1,13,TRBJ1-4,TGCGCCAGCAGCTTGTATGACAGGGATAAACTGTTTTTT,CASSLYDRDKLFF
NA,TRBD2,TRBV3-1/TRBV3-2,14,TRBJ2-5,TGTGCCAGCAGCCAAGGGGAAACGGGGGGGACCCAGTACTTC,CASSQGETGGTQYF
NA,NA,TRBV5-1,15,TRBJ2-5,TGCGCCAGCAGCTTGGCACAGGGCCTCCGGGAGACCCAGTACTTC,CASSLAQGLRETQYF
NA,TRBD2,TRBV6-5,15,TRBJ2-5,TGTGCCAGCAGTTACCGGACTAGCGGACAAGAGACCCAGTACTTC,CASSYRTSGQETQYF
NA,TRBD1,TRBV6-1,16,TRBJ1-5,TGTGCCAGCAGTGAATCAGGGGGAAGTGGCAATCAGCCCCAGCATTTT,CASSESGGSGNQPQHF
NA,TRBD1,TRBV19,14,TRBJ1-1,TGTGCCAGTAGTAGCGACAGGGGGGGCACTGAAGCTTTCTTT,CASSSDRGGTEAFF
once,TRBD2,TRBV19,15,TRBJ2-7,TGTGCCAGTAGTATAGCGGGACTATCCTCCTACGAGCAGTACTTC,CASSIAGLSSYEQYF
NA,TRBD1,TRBV7-2,16,TRBJ2-5,TGTGCCAGCAGCTTAGGTGGACAGGGGATCTCAGAGACCCAGTACTTC,CASSLGGQGISETQYF
NA,TRBD2,TRBV10-1,17,TRBJ2-2,TGCGCCAGCACCCTGGGACTAGCGGGAGGGGAGGCCGGGGAGCTGTTTTTT,CASTLGLAGGEAGELFF
NA,TRBD2,TRBV3-1/TRBV3-2,20,TRBJ2-2,TGTGCCAGCAGCCAAGATGGGGGGTCGGGGGCTAGCGGGAGTTTCGGGGAGCTGTTTTTT,CASSQDGGSGASGSFGELFF
NA,NA,TRBV5-1,14,TRBJ1-1,TGCGCCAGCAGCCTGGACAGTGGTGGCACTGAAGCTTTCTTT,CASSLDSGGTEAFF
NA,NA,TRBV6-5,14,TRBJ2-4,TGTGCCAGCTGGGCTAGGGGAGCCAAAAACATTCAGTACTTC,CASWARGAKNIQYF
NA,NA,TRBV7-9,16,TRBJ2-7,TGTGCCAGCAGCTCAACATCTCTAGCGCACCCCTACGAGCAGTACTTC,CASSSTSLAHPYEQYF
once,NA,TRBV7-9,15,TRBJ2-5,TGTGCCAGCAGCTTCCGGGGTGTTGCTGGAGAGACCCAGTACTTC,CASSFRGVAGETQYF